These T cell receptor beta chains were read from a single sample in a study of regulatory T cells in long-lasting Graves disease. One entry per CDR3 protein, called by TCRdb with MiXCR from the multiplex PCR reads. The sample has around 400,000 distinct CDR3 sequences; approximately 16% are singletons. The data also belong to a second study, concerning T cells in Graves' hyperthyroidism and ophthalmopathy.

The sample here was peripheral blood mononuclear cells (PBMCs), taken at new diagnosis, from a patient treated with antithyroid drugs. Receptors originate from a woman between 35 and 50 years old with Graves disease. Each CDR3 is given with its conserved first and last residue. Each record gives: D gene, clone size, V gene, J gene, CDR3 DNA, CDR3 protein. A D gene is named only where the DNA matches it firmly. The size entry is marked missing in some rows and otherwise reads once, few, many or a size class.

d_call: -; clone_size: few; v_call: TRBV3-1; j_call: TRBJ1-1; cdr3_nt: TGTGCCAGCAGCCAAGCTACAAATGAAGCTTTCTTT; cdr3_aa: CASSQATNEAFF
d_call: -; clone_size: few; v_call: TRBV6-1; j_call: TRBJ2-1; cdr3_nt: TGTGCCAGCAGTCCTGGTTCAGGGGCAGGGGAAGGCTCCTACAATGAGCAGTTCTTC; cdr3_aa: CASSPGSGAGEGSYNEQFF
d_call: -; clone_size: few; v_call: TRBV29-1; j_call: TRBJ2-7; cdr3_nt: TGCAGCGTAGCGACTAGGGGGCTTCACTACGAGCAGTACTTC; cdr3_aa: CSVATRGLHYEQYF
d_call: -; clone_size: many; v_call: TRBV12-3/TRBV12-4; j_call: TRBJ2-7; cdr3_nt: TGTGCCAGCAGTCTCGGACATCTATACGAGCAGTACTTC; cdr3_aa: CASSLGHLYEQYF
d_call: TRBD1; clone_size: many; v_call: TRBV30; j_call: TRBJ1-6; cdr3_nt: TGTGCCTGGAAAAGTAGCACAGGGGCAGCGGCACCCCTCCACTTT; cdr3_aa: CAWKSSTGAAAPLHF
d_call: TRBD1; clone_size: many; v_call: TRBV2; j_call: TRBJ1-1; cdr3_nt: TGTGCCAGCAGTCGGGACAGGGGGTTTGCTTTCTTT; cdr3_aa: CASSRDRGFAFF
d_call: -; clone_size: many; v_call: TRBV19; j_call: TRBJ2-5; cdr3_nt: TGTGCCACCGCGGGGATGGAACAAGAGACCCAGTACTTC; cdr3_aa: CATAGMEQETQYF
d_call: -; clone_size: -; v_call: TRBV6-1; j_call: TRBJ2-7; cdr3_nt: TGTGCCAGCAGTGGGACGGTGAGCTCCTACGAGCAGTACTTC; cdr3_aa: CASSGTVSSYEQYF
d_call: TRBD2; clone_size: many; v_call: TRBV29-1; j_call: TRBJ2-1; cdr3_nt: TGCAGCGTCTACGGACTAGCGGCCTACAATGAGCAGTTCTTC; cdr3_aa: CSVYGLAAYNEQFF
d_call: -; clone_size: many; v_call: TRBV19; j_call: TRBJ2-7; cdr3_nt: TGTGCCAGTAGTATTTATGGGCCGCCCTACGAGCAGTACTTC; cdr3_aa: CASSIYGPPYEQYF
d_call: TRBD2; clone_size: once; v_call: TRBV27; j_call: TRBJ2-7; cdr3_nt: TGTGCCAGCAGTTTATCCTCCGCTAGCGGGAGTTACGAGCAGTACTTC; cdr3_aa: CASSLSSASGSYEQYF
d_call: TRBD1; clone_size: many; v_call: TRBV11-3; j_call: TRBJ1-1; cdr3_nt: TGTGCCAGCAGCCCAGGACAGGGCGTTGAAGCTTTCTTT; cdr3_aa: CASSPGQGVEAFF
d_call: -; clone_size: many; v_call: TRBV25-1; j_call: TRBJ1-1; cdr3_nt: TGTGCCAGCATCCCGAGTTGGTGGGGGGACGTGAACACTGAAGCTTTCTTT; cdr3_aa: CASIPSWWGDVNTEAFF
d_call: TRBD2; clone_size: many; v_call: TRBV28; j_call: TRBJ2-3; cdr3_nt: TGTGCCAGCAGTTTGTACCAGCTAGCGGGAGTAGCAGATACGCAGTATTTT; cdr3_aa: CASSLYQLAGVADTQYF
d_call: -; clone_size: -; v_call: TRBV5-6; j_call: TRBJ2-7; cdr3_nt: TGTGCCAGCAGCCCCGGACTGGGAATCTACGAGCAGTACTTC; cdr3_aa: CASSPGLGIYEQYF
d_call: TRBD2; clone_size: few; v_call: TRBV6-2/TRBV6-3; j_call: TRBJ2-7; cdr3_nt: TGTGCCACCAATCCCACTAGCGGGCTATCCTACGAGCAGTACTTC; cdr3_aa: CATNPTSGLSYEQYF
d_call: -; clone_size: many; v_call: TRBV29-1; j_call: TRBJ2-3; cdr3_nt: TGCAGCGTTGACGGGGGCCCCACAGATACGCAGTATTTT; cdr3_aa: CSVDGGPTDTQYF